This T cell receptor (beta chain) is drawn from a study of T cells after yellow fever vaccination. Study conclusions and caveats: Post-booster repertoires again held most primary-vaccination clones (approximately 96% CD4, 88% CD8).

The 5'RACE template-switching step produced TCR cDNA and added a universal primer site and UMIs. In TCRdb, the 5' RACE reads were re-called with MiXCR into one record per CDR3 protein. The repertoire holds around 350,000 distinct CDR3 sequences, with approximately 5.7% as singletons. To note about this clonotype: The antigen is not known.

The CDR3 is made up of 14 amino acids. Deletions cut 7 bases from V and 3 bases from J, with 13 bases between. The germline CDR1 and CDR2 sequences are LNHDA and SQIVND (reference sequence). The chain is built from TRBV19 and TRBJ1-5, with D possibly being TRBD1 (5 bases). The clonotype comes from a man aged 30-40 years who received the YFV17D yellow fever vaccine. The sequences come from PBMCs, collected 5 days after the yellow fever booster vaccination. The CDR3 DNA reads TGTGCCAGTATGGGAGGACACCTCAATCAGCCCCAGCATTTT. Its translation is CASMGGHLNQPQHF.